These T cell receptor beta chains were read from a single sample in a study of OX40 agonist ivuxolimab in advanced cancers. Clones were read by immunoSEQ multiplex PCR, and TCRdb kept only the in-frame ones, dropping some. The repertoire consists of approximately 50,000 clones, with approximately 93% occurring once and the leading ten covering around 18%. Here the sequenced sample was CD4+ or CD8+ T cells sorted from blood, taken in a trial of the OX40 agonist ivuxolimab. These receptors all stem from an adult with an advanced solid tumor such as melanoma, head and neck, liver or kidney cancer. The CDR3 runs from the conserved cysteine through the conserved F or W. The order of the fields is clone size, D gene, V gene, J gene, CDR3 protein, CDR3 DNA. The D gene is left open where the match is weak. Size tells how often a clone was seen (once, few, many) or the class of an expanded clone, and some rows leave it out.

abundance: -
d_gene: TRBD2
v_gene: TRBV6-1
j_gene: TRBJ2-1
CDR3aa: CASSETSGSINEQFF
CDR3nt: TGTGCCAGCAGTGAGACTAGCGGGAGTATAAATGAGCAGTTCTTC

abundance: -
d_gene: -
v_gene: TRBV30
j_gene: TRBJ2-7
CDR3aa: CACGQQPAYEQYF
CDR3nt: TGTGCCTGTGGACAACAACCTGCCTACGAGCAGTACTTC

abundance: -
d_gene: TRBD2
v_gene: TRBV10-1
j_gene: TRBJ2-1
CDR3aa: CASSEAGGLNEQFF
CDR3nt: TGCGCCAGCAGTGAGGCGGGGGGACTGAATGAGCAGTTCTTC

abundance: -
d_gene: -
v_gene: TRBV2
j_gene: TRBJ2-7
CDR3aa: CASSRDTSYEQYF
CDR3nt: TGTGCCAGCAGCCGGGACACTTCCTACGAGCAGTACTTC

abundance: -
d_gene: -
v_gene: TRBV5-1
j_gene: TRBJ2-2
CDR3aa: CASSWEVGNTGELFF
CDR3nt: TGCGCCAGCAGCTGGGAAGTGGGAAACACCGGGGAGCTGTTTTTT

abundance: -
d_gene: -
v_gene: TRBV5-4
j_gene: TRBJ1-1
CDR3aa: CASSTLTGNTEAFF
CDR3nt: TGTGCCAGCAGCACCTTAACAGGTAACACTGAAGCTTTCTTT

abundance: -
d_gene: -
v_gene: TRBV11-2
j_gene: TRBJ2-1
CDR3aa: CASSLVVGSSYNEQFF
CDR3nt: TGTGCCAGCAGCCTAGTAGTGGGAAGCTCCTACAATGAGCAGTTCTTC

abundance: -
d_gene: -
v_gene: TRBV7-6
j_gene: TRBJ1-1
CDR3aa: CASLSGQTEAFF
CDR3nt: TGTGCCAGCCTATCAGGGCAAACTGAAGCTTTCTTT

abundance: few
d_gene: -
v_gene: TRBV12-2
j_gene: TRBJ1-5
CDR3aa: CASRFQGGQPQHF
CDR3nt: TGTGCAAGTCGCTTCCAGGGTGGTCAGCCCCAGCATTTT

abundance: -
d_gene: -
v_gene: TRBV29-1
j_gene: TRBJ1-1
CDR3aa: CSFPTGSEAFF
CDR3nt: TGCAGCTTCCCGACAGGTTCGGAAGCTTTCTTT

abundance: -
d_gene: -
v_gene: TRBV29-1
j_gene: TRBJ1-1
CDR3aa: CSVEEAFF
CDR3nt: TGCAGCGTTGAAGAAGCTTTCTTT

abundance: once
d_gene: TRBD2
v_gene: TRBV5-4
j_gene: TRBJ2-7
CDR3aa: CASSLGPAGNLEQYF
CDR3nt: TGTGCCAGCAGCTTGGGTCCAGCGGGAAACCTCGAGCAGTACTTC

abundance: -
d_gene: -
v_gene: TRBV5-6
j_gene: TRBJ2-5
CDR3aa: CASSGGGNWETQYF
CDR3nt: TGTGCCAGCAGTGGGGGCGGTAACTGGGAGACCCAGTACTTC

abundance: -
d_gene: -
v_gene: TRBV6-6
j_gene: TRBJ2-5
CDR3aa: CASNINAPGQETQYF
CDR3nt: TGTGCCAGCAATATTAACGCCCCAGGTCAAGAGACCCAGTACTTC

abundance: -
d_gene: TRBD2
v_gene: TRBV7-9
j_gene: TRBJ2-3
CDR3aa: CASSSDYGGDTQYF
CDR3nt: TGTGCCAGCAGCTCCGACTACGGGGGGGATACGCAGTATTTT

abundance: -
d_gene: -
v_gene: TRBV5-1
j_gene: TRBJ2-5
CDR3aa: CASSFLGTPQETQYF
CDR3nt: TGCGCCAGCAGCTTCCTCGGGACACCACAAGAGACCCAGTACTTC